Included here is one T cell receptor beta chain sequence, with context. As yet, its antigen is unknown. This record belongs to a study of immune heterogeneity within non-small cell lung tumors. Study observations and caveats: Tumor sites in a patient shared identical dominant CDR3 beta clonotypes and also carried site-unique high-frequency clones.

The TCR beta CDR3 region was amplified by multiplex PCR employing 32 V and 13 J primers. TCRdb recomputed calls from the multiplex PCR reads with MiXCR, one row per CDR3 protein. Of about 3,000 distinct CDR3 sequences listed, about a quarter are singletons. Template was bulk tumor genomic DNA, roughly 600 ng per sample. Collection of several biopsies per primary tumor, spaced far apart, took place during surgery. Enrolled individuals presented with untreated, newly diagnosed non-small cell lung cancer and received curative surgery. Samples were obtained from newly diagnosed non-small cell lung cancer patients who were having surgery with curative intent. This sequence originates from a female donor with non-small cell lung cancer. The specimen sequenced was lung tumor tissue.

Here the CDR3 reads CAISSTGGGEAFF. CDR3 DNA: TGTGCCATCAGCTCGACAGGGGGTGGGGAAGCTTTCTTT. The chain uses TRBV27 and TRBJ1-1; TRBD1 aligns across 9 bases. With 10 bases clipped from V and 8 bases from J, the junction kept 11 bases outside the gene matches. From germline, CDR1 is MNHEY and CDR2 SMNVEV (reference sequence). This CDR3 is 13 amino acids long.